Ten or more counts support the clone carrying this TCR beta chain. These data are taken from a study of T cells in Graves' hyperthyroidism and ophthalmopathy. The germline gives CDR1 MGHDK, CDR2 SYGVNS. CDR3 size: 16 residues. V was clipped by 4 bases and J by 4 bases, with 19 bases between them. Researchers took RNA transcripts and amplified the TCR beta CDR3 regions from them. The HTBI primer set drove a first-round RT-PCR of the TCR CDR3. TCRdb processed the multiplex PCR reads anew with MiXCR; each CDR3 protein has one entry. The data show 330,000 or so distinct CDR3 sequences, 15% to 20% seen once.

The sample was blood. The chain recombines TRBV25-1 with TRBJ2-5; either TRBD1 or TRBD2 may supply D (5 bases each). The TCR originated in a woman in her forties with Graves' ophthalmopathy. The CDR3 sequence is CASSATGAQRGETQYF. The CDR3 region has the DNA TGTGCCAGCAGTGCAACCGGGGCCCAGAGGGGAGAGACCCAGTACTTC.